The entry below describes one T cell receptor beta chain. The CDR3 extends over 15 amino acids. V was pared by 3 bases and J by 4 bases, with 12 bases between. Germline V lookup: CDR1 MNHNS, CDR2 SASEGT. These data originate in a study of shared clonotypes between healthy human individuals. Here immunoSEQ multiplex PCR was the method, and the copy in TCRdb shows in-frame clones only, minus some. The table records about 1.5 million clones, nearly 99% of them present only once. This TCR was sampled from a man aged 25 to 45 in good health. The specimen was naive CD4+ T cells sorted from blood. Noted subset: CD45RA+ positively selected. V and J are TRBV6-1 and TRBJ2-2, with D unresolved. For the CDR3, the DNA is TGTGCCAGCAGTGACACTTCGTTGGTCACCGGGGAGCTGTTTTTT. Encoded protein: CASSDTSLVTGELFF.